This section outlines one T cell receptor beta chain sequence together with its context. Its cognate antigen is unknown. The data were obtained in a study of a mutant IDH1 vaccine in newly diagnosed glioma. About the research overall: Patients received eight vaccinations in weeks 1, 3, 5, 7, 11, 15, 19, 23. Patients arrived already treated with radiotherapy, temozolomide, or both, most having had both.

Profiled with immunoSEQ multiplex PCR; TCRdb holds only in-frame clones, not every one. Here the sample spans under 65,000 clones, about 80% being singletons. As to time point: week 11, during vaccination. The content of each vaccine dose was 300 ug of mutant IDH1 20-mer peptide, and topical imiquimod accompanied it. This sequence originates from a man aged 50-59 years with glioma. Sample: PBMCs, taken from a glioma patient whose treatment included an IDH1 peptide vaccine.

This chain's CDR3 is CATSTRQGSGETQYF. The CDR3 DNA reads as TGTGCCACCAGCACCCGACAGGGGTCAGGGGAGACCCAGTACTTC. V is TRBV15 and J is TRBJ2-5, with TRBD1 matching over 8 bases. Germline-derived CDR1 and CDR2 are LNHNV and YYDKDF (reference sequence). Trimming took 4 bases from V and 5 from J; bases not matched to a gene: 9. The CDR3 is 15 amino acids.